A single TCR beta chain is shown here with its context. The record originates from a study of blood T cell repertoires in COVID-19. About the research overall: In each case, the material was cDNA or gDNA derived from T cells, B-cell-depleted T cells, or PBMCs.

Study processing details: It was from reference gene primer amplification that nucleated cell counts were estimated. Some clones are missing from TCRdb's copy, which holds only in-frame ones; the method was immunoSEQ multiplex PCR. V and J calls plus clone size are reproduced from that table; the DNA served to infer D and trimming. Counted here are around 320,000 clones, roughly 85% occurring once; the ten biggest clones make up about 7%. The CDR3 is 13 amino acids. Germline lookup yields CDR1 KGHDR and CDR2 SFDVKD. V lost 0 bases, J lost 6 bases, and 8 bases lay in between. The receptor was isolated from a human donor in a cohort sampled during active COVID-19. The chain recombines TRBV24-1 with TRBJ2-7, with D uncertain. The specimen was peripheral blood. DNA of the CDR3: TGTGCCACCAGTGATTTGTCACAGAGCGAGCAGTACTTC. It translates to CATSDLSQSEQYF.